This T cell receptor beta chain derives from a study of shared clonotypes between healthy human individuals. Clones were sequenced by immunoSEQ multiplex PCR, and TCRdb holds only the in-frame ones, with some missing. The table includes some 92,000 clones, roughly 50% detected once. Trimming took 4 bases from V and 1 from J, leaving 7 bases between them. The CDR3 has 13 amino acids. In germline, CDR1 is KGHSH, CDR2 LQKENI. Genomic DNA from unsorted samples was obtained from 80 million to 100 million PBMCs (per sample). V is TRBV18 and J is TRBJ2-5; tentative D call: TRBD1 (6 bases). Material: PBMCs. The sequence was obtained from a woman between 40 and 50 years old in good health. Some clones in this sample may be carry-over from other donors' samples. In nucleotides, the CDR3 is TGTGCCAGCTCACGGACAGCCCAAGAGACCCAGTACTTC. Its translation is CASSRTAQETQYF.